Below, 20 T cell receptor beta chains from the same sample are listed, as sequenced in a study of a mutant IDH1 vaccine in newly diagnosed glioma. Time point: baseline, week 1 (first vaccination visit). Treatment noted: pre-vaccination baseline after standard-of-care therapy. Profiling relied on immunoSEQ multiplex PCR, and the TCRdb table lists in-frame clones only, not all of them. The sample has approximately 70,000 clones, 80% to 90% seen once. Sequencing used PBMCs, obtained from a glioma patient treated with radiotherapy, temozolomide or both. The source of these receptors is a man in his thirties or forties with glioma.

The V gene is TRBV5-1, the J gene TRBJ2-1, with D possibly being TRBD1 (7 bases). The germline CDR1 and CDR2 sequences are SGHRS and YFSETQ. The CDR3 runs 14 residues. V lost 5 bases and J lost 4, with 13 bases in between. The CDR3: CASREGQTYNEQFF. Here the CDR3 DNA reads TGCGCCAGCAGGGAGGGACAGACTTACAATGAGCAGTTCTTC.

The V gene is TRBV7-9, the J gene TRBJ1-5; D is possibly TRBD1 (5 bases). The CDR3 loop spans 13 amino acids. Trimming removed 5 bases at V and 7 bases at J, with 12 bases between. Germline V CDR1 and CDR2: SEHNR, FQNEAQ (reference sequence). This CDR3 is CASSPPPGQPQHF. As DNA, the CDR3 is TGTGCCAGCAGCCCCCCGCCAGGGCAGCCCCAGCATTTT.

This clone was detected only a few times. V gene TRBV15 combines with J gene TRBJ1-1; D is ambiguous. Germline CDR1 LNHNV, CDR2 YYDKDF (reference sequence). There are 12 residues in the CDR3. The germline V and J ends were trimmed by 8 bases and 4 bases, with 11 bases remaining between them. The CDR3 loop reads CATGRGPTEAFF. CDR3 bases: TGTGCCACCGGTAGAGGGCCCACTGAAGCTTTCTTT.

The count of this clone is one. This chain joins TRBV20-1 and TRBJ1-2; D unclear. From germline, CDR1 is DFQATT and CDR2 SNEGSKA (reference sequence). The CDR3 covers 11 residues. The CDR3 region has the DNA TGCAGCTCGTCACTTCCGGGGGGCTACACCTTC. Protein sequence: CSSSLPGGYTF.

The chain recombines TRBV5-5 with TRBJ2-1; D might be TRBD1 (6 bases). Trimming removed 0 bases at V and 7 bases at J, with 8 bases between. This CDR3 region has 13 residues. In germline, CDR1 is SGHKS, CDR2 YYEKEE (reference sequence). The CDR3 DNA sequence: TGTGCCAGCAGCTTGGGACAGGTTAATGAGCAGTTCTTC. Amino acids: CASSLGQVNEQFF.

The chain links TRBV6-6 to TRBJ1-2; D might be TRBD1 (5 bases). Germline CDR1 and CDR2: MNHNY and SVGAGI (reference sequence). CDR3 length: 14 amino acids. V shed 2 bases and J shed 2 bases, with 9 bases lying between them. The DNA of the CDR3 is TGTGCCAGCAGTTACATGGGGGGGAACTATGGCTACACCTTC. Amino acid sequence: CASSYMGGNYGYTF.

This chain joins TRBV28 and TRBJ1-6; 7 bases line up with TRBD1. There are 13 residues in the CDR3. The trim removed 5 bases at V and 9 bases at J, leaving 4 bases unmatched. Germline V gene sequence: CDR1 MDHEN, CDR2 SYDVKM. The CDR3 protein is CASSTDRVSPLHF. The CDR3 nucleotides are TGTGCCAGCAGTACCGACAGGGTTTCACCCCTCCACTTT.

This clone came up a few times. The chain joins TRBV2 to TRBJ1-1, with D perhaps TRBD1 (5 bases). Looked up from germline, CDR1 is SNHLY and CDR2 is FYNNEI. The CDR3 length is 13 residues. The germline V and J ends were trimmed by 7 bases and 5 bases, with 14 bases remaining between them. This chain's CDR3 is CASKLGVETEAFF. The CDR3 coding sequence is TGTGCCAGCAAATTGGGGGTAGAGACTGAAGCTTTCTTT.

About this clone: In the same sample, other DNA sequences code for this CDR3. V gene TRBV6-5 combines with J gene TRBJ1-1, with D uncertain. V was trimmed by 10 bases and J by 1 base, leaving 7 bases between them. This CDR3 comprises 11 residues. CDR1 and CDR2 (germline): MNHEY, SVGAGI. The CDR3 coding sequence is TGTGCCACCGTGCAGAACACTGAAGCTTTCTTT. Protein product: CATVQNTEAFF.

This chain links TRBV10-3 with TRBJ2-7; no definite D call. The CDR3 contains 12 residues. Trimming took off 0 bases at V and 6 bases at J, with 6 bases between the two ends. Germline loops: CDR1 ENHRY, CDR2 SYGVKD. For the CDR3, the DNA is TGTGCCATCAGTGAGTCTAGGGCCGAGCAGTACTTC. This translates into CAISESRAEQYF.

The genes are TRBV29-1 and TRBJ1-2; D gene unclear. The V and J ends lost 6 bases and 2 bases respectively, with 16 bases between them. The CDR3 is made up of 14 amino acids. Germline V CDR1 and CDR2: SQVTM, ANQGSEA. The CDR3 reads CSVPGRGGNYGYTF. Written as DNA, the CDR3 is TGCAGCGTCCCCGGCCGGGGTGGGAACTATGGCTACACCTTC.

The chain is built from TRBV6-1 and TRBJ2-1; a weak D match, TRBD1 (5 bases). Germline V gene data show CDR1 as MNHNS and CDR2 as SASEGT. Trimming left V 4 bases short and J 6 bases short, with 10 bases between. The CDR3 spans 13 residues. The CDR3 region has the DNA TGTGCCAGCAGTGTAAAGGACACCAATGAGCAGTTCTTC. Its translation is CASSVKDTNEQFF.

The V and J genes are TRBV9 and TRBJ1-1; D ambiguous. Germline V gives CDR1 SGDLS, CDR2 YYNGEE. Trimming pared 0 bases from V and 4 bases from J, leaving 13 bases between. The CDR3 is made up of 15 amino acids. This CDR3 reads CASSVGGGGLTEAFF. CDR3 sequence (DNA): TGTGCCAGCAGCGTAGGGGGAGGCGGTCTCACTGAAGCTTTCTTT.

The genes are TRBV25-1 and TRBJ2-1; 10 bases map to TRBD2. The germline V gene encodes CDR1 MGHDK and CDR2 SYGVNS. Unmatched junction bases numbered 8, after V lost 3 bases and J lost 0 bases. This CDR3 is built from 18 residues. DNA of the CDR3: TGTGCCAGCAGTGATGGCCTAGCGGGGGACCGCTCCTACAATGAGCAGTTCTTC. Amino acids: CASSDGLAGDRSYNEQFF. Full variable domain (rest looked up from reference TRBV25-1 and TRBJ2-1): EADIYQTPRYLVIGTGKKITLECSQTMGHDKMYWYQQDPGMELHLIHYSYGVNSTEKGDLSSESTVSRIRTEHFPLTLESARPSHTSQYLCASSDGLAGDRSYNEQFFGPGTRLTVL.

J is TRBJ2-3 and V is TRBV4-1; tentatively, D is TRBD2 (7 bases). The germline V gene encodes CDR1 MGHRA and CDR2 YSYEKL. The CDR3 covers 18 residues. V lost 0 bases to trimming and J lost 3 bases, with 19 bases between them. The chain's CDR3 is CASSQDMGGRGSTDTQYF. DNA of the CDR3: TGCGCCAGCAGCCAAGATATGGGGGGGCGCGGGTCTACAGATACGCAGTATTTT.

The J gene is TRBJ2-6, the V gene TRBV4-1; 9 bases line up with TRBD1. Trimming removed 4 bases from V and 1 base from J; junction bases left unmatched: 2. There are 16 residues in the CDR3. Germline V CDR1 and CDR2: MGHRA, YSYEKL. CDR3 sequence: CASSRGQGSGANVLTF. The CDR3 bases are TGCGCCAGCAGCCGAGGACAGGGGTCTGGGGCCAACGTCCTGACTTTC.

This clone was seen just once. One junction end does not reproduce the germline sequence, and a read error may be involved. This chain joins TRBV14 and TRBJ2-7; TRBD2 agrees at 8 bases. The CDR3 contains 19 residues. Germline loops: CDR1 SGHDN, CDR2 FVKESK. As DNA, the CDR3 is TGTGCCAGCAGCCCCTACCCCCTGGGAGACAAGCGGGGGCTCCGCGAGCAGTGCTTC. The encoded protein is CASSPYPLGDKRGLREQCF.

The J gene is TRBJ1-2, the V gene TRBV5-4; no firm D call. There are 12 residues in the CDR3. From germline, CDR1 is SGHNT and CDR2 YYREEE (reference sequence). Trimming took off 4 bases at V and 5 bases at J, with 9 bases between the two ends. CDR3 coding DNA: TGTGCCAGCAGCGCACCGGGGTATGGCTACACCTTC. Translated: CASSAPGYGYTF.

This rearrangement joins TRBV6-1 to TRBJ2-2, with D possibly matching TRBD2 (5 bases). V was trimmed by 6 bases and J by 7 bases, leaving 15 bases between them. The V gene's germline CDR1 is MNHNS and CDR2 SASEGT. The CDR3 has 14 residues. Written as DNA, the CDR3 is TGTGCCAGCAGACCTCAACTAGGAGGCGGGGAGCTGTTTTTT. This gives the protein CASRPQLGGGELFF.

The chain combines TRBV4-2 with TRBJ1-6; no reliable D call. Per the germline V gene, CDR1 is LGHNA and CDR2 is YNFKEQ. V was pared by 1 base and J by 7 bases, with 11 bases between. CDR3 size: 15 residues. In DNA form, the CDR3 reads TGTGCCAGCAGCCAAGCCCTGGAGGGCAATTCACCCCTCCACTTT. This translates into CASSQALEGNSPLHF.